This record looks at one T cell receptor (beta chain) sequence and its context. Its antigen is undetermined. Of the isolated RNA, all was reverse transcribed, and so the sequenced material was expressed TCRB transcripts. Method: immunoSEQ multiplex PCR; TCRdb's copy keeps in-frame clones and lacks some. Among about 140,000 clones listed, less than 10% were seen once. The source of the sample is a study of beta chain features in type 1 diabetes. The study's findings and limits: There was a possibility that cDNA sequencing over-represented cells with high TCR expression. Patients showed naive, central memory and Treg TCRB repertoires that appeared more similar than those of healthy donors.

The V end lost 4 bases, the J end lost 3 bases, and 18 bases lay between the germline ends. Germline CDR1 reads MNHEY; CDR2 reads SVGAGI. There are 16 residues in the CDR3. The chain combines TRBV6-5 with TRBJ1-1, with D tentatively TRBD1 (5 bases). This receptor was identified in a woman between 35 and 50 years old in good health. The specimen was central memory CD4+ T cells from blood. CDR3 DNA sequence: TGTGCCAGCAGTTGGGGGGTCGGCAGTGGCGACACTGAAGCTTTCTTT. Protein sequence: CASSWGVGSGDTEAFF.